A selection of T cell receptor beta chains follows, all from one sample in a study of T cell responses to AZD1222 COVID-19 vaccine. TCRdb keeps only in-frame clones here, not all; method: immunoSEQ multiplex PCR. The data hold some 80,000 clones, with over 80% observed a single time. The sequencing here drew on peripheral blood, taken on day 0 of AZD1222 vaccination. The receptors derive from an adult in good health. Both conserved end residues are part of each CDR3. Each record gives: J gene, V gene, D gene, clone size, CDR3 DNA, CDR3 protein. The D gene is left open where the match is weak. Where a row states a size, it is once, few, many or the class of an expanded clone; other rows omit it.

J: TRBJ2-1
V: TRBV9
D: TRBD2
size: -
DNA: TGTGCCAGCAGCGGAAGAACTAGCGGGGGCTACAATGAGCAGTTCTTC
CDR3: CASSGRTSGGYNEQFF

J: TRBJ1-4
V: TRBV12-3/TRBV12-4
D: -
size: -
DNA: TGTGCCAGCAGTTTTGATGAAAAACTGTTTTTT
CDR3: CASSFDEKLFF

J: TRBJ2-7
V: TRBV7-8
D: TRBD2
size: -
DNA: TGTGCCAGCAGCTTGCCGGGACTAGGGTTCTACGAGCAGTACTTC
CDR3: CASSLPGLGFYEQYF

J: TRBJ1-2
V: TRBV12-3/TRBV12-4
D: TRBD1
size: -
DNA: TGTGCCAGCAGAACTAACAGGGGTGGAGGCTACACCTTC
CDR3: CASRTNRGGGYTF

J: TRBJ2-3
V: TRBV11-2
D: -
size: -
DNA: TGTGCCAGCAGCTTAGAACTTAGCACAGATACGCAGTATTTT
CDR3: CASSLELSTDTQYF

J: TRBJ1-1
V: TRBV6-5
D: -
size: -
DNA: TGTGCCAGCTCCAGTCCCAGGGAGGACACTGAAGCTTTCTTT
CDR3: CASSSPREDTEAFF

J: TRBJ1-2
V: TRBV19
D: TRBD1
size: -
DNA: TGTGCCAGTAGAGGGGATCGACAGGGAAGGGATGGCTACACCTTC
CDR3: CASRGDRQGRDGYTF

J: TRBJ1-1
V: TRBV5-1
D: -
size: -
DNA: TGCGCCAGCACCGAACACACCATGAACACTGAAGCTTTCTTT
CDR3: CASTEHTMNTEAFF

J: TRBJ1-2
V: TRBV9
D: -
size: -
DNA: TGTGCCAGCAGCCCGGCGTCTAACTATGGCTACACCTTC
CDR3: CASSPASNYGYTF

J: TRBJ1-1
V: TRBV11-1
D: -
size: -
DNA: TGTGCCAGCAGCCGAAACCGGGACAACGAAGCTTTCTTT
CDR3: CASSRNRDNEAFF

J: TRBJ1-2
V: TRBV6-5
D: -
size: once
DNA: TGTGCCAGCAGTTACTCGTTGGAGAGGGGGGTCTATGGCTACACCTTC
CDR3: CASSYSLERGVYGYTF

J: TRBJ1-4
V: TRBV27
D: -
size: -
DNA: TGTGCCAGCAGTTTAATTCGGGGAGGGAATGAAAAACTGTTTTTT
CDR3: CASSLIRGGNEKLFF

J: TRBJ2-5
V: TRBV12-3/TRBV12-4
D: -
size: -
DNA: TGTGCCAGCAGTTTAGTGGTTTGGGAGACCCAGTACTTC
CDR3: CASSLVVWETQYF

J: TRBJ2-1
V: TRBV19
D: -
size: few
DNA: TGTGCCAGTAGCTGGGGGGGAGGGGACAACCAGTTCTTC
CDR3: CASSWGGGDNQFF

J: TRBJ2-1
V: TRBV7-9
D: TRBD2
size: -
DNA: TGTGCCAGCAGCACCGGCGGGCGGGGGACCTACAATGAGCAGTTCTTC
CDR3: CASSTGGRGTYNEQFF

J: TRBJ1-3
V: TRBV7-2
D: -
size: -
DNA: TGTGCCAGCAGCGCCCGTTCTTGGGGCGCCATATATTTT
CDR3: CASSARSWGAIYF

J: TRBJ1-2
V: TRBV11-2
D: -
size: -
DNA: TGTGCCAGCAGCTCCCTCGACTCGACGCTCTATGGCTACACCTTC
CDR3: CASSSLDSTLYGYTF

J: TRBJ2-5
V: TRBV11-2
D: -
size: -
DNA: TGTGCCAGCAGCCTAATGGAGACCCAGTACTTC
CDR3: CASSLMETQYF

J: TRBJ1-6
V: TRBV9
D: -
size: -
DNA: TGTGCCAGCAGCGTAGCACAGGATAATTCACCCCTCCACTTT
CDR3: CASSVAQDNSPLHF

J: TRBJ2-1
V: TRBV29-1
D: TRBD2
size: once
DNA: TGCAGCGGAACTCTAGCGGGGCGCAATGAGCAGTTCTTC
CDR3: CSGTLAGRNEQFF

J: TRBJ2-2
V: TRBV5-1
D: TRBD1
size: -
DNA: TGCGCCAGCAGCTCGAGACAGGGTGGGAACACCGGGGAGCTGTTTTTT
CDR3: CASSSRQGGNTGELFF

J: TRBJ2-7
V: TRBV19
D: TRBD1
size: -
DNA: TGTGCCAGTAGCCTCCCCGGGACAGGGGGATACGAGCAGTACTTC
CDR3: CASSLPGTGGYEQYF

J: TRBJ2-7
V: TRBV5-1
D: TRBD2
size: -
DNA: TGCGCCAGCAGCTGGGGGGGGTGGTTAGAGCCCTCCTACGAGCAGTACTTC
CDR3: CASSWGGWLEPSYEQYF

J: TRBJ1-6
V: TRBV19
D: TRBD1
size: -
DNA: TGTGCCAGTAGTTCCCCCGGACAGGGGGGACGCGATTCACCCCTCCACTTT
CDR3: CASSSPGQGGRDSPLHF

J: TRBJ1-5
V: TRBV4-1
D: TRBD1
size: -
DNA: TGCGCCAGCCGCGGGACAGGTGTCAATCAGCCCCAGCATTTT
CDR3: CASRGTGVNQPQHF

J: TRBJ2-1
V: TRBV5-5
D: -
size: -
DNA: TGTGCCAGCAGCTTGCGGGCGCTTAGCGGCCCGAGCTCCTACAATGAGCAGTTCTTC
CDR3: CASSLRALSGPSSYNEQFF

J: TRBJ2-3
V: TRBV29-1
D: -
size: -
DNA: TGCAGCGCGGTCGGAGATACGCAGTATTTT
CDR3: CSAVGDTQYF

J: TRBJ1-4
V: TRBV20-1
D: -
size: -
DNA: TGCAGTGCTGGGGATGAAAAACTGTTTTTT
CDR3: CSAGDEKLFF

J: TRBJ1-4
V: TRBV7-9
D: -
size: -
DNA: TGTGCCAGCAGTAGTTCGTTAGGGGTCCGCAGGGTGTTTTTT
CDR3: CASSSSLGVRRVFF

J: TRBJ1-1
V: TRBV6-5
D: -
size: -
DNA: TGTGCCAGCAGTTTCCAGGGTCCGAACACTGAAGCTTTCTTT
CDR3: CASSFQGPNTEAFF

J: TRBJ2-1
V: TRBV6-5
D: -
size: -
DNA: TGTGCCAGCAGTCCGCGGGGCCAACCCTACAATGAGCAGTTCTTC
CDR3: CASSPRGQPYNEQFF

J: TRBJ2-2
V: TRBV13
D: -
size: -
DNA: TGTGCCGGCAGCGCACCTAGACTCCAGAAGTCCGGGGAGCTGTTTTTT
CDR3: CAGSAPRLQKSGELFF

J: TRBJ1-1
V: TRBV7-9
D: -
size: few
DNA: TGTGCCAGCAGCTCGGGCAGGGTCGGACTAATGAACACTGAAGCTTTCTTT
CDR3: CASSSGRVGLMNTEAFF

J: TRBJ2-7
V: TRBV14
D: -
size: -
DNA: TGTGCCAGCAGCTTTTGGGGGGTATCCTACGAGCAGTACTTC
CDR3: CASSFWGVSYEQYF

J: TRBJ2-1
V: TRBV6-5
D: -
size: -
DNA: TGTGCCAGCAGTCGAGGGGGGGAGGGTAATGAGCAGTTCTTC
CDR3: CASSRGGEGNEQFF

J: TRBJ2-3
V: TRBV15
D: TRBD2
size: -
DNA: TGTGCCACCAGCCGCCAAGCGGGGGGGCGCACAGATACGCAGTATTTT
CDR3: CATSRQAGGRTDTQYF

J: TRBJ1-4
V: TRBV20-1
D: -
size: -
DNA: TGCAGTGCTAGAGTGGGAGAAAAACTGTTTTTT
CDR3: CSARVGEKLFF

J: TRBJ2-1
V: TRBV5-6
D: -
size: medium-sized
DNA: TGTGCCAGCAGCTTGGTAGGGTGGGATGAGCAGTTCTTC
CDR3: CASSLVGWDEQFF

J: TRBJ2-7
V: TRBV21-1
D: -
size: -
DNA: TGTGCCAGCAGCAAAGAGTTGCGGAGCTCCTACGAGCAGTACTTC
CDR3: CASSKELRSSYEQYF

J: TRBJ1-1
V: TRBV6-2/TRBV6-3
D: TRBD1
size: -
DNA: TGTGCCAGCAGTCAACAGGGGATTGTAGGCACTGAAGCTTTCTTT
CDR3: CASSQQGIVGTEAFF

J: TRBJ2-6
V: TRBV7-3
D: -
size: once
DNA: TGTGCCAGCAGCTTATTCGGGGACTCGCGATTCCTGACTTTC
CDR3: CASSLFGDSRFLTF

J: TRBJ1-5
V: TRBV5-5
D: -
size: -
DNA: TGTGCCAGCAGCTTACAGGCCAATCAGCCCCAGCATTTT
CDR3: CASSLQANQPQHF

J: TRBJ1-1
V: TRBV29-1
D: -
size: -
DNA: TGCAGCGTTGAAAGTTTTCAGTACACTGAAGCTTTCTTT
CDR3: CSVESFQYTEAFF